The clone carrying this T cell receptor beta chain occurred many times. Amplification targeted TCR beta CDR3 regions from RNA transcripts. The HTBI primer set was used in a first-round RT-PCR of the TCR CDR3. TCRdb reanalysed the multiplex PCR reads using MiXCR and keeps one entry per CDR3 protein. The sample lists under 400,000 distinct CDR3 sequences, roughly 15% occurring once. The source of the sample is a study of T cells in Graves' hyperthyroidism and ophthalmopathy. Those patients with uncontrolled infection, other autoimmune disease, pregnancy or lactation were excluded. Thyroid ultrasound and orbital computed tomography, with clinical symptoms and serum thyroxine and TRAb, informed diagnoses. This clonotype was sampled from a woman aged 55-70 years with Graves' ophthalmopathy. Sequencing was performed on blood.

CDR3 sequence reads: CASSESGRLYNEQFF. The CDR3 nucleotides are TGTGCCAGCAGTGAGAGCGGGAGGCTATACAATGAGCAGTTCTTC. This chain uses TRBV2 with TRBJ2-1, with 9 bases that match TRBD2. This CDR3 is built from 15 residues. Germline V gene data show CDR1 as SNHLY and CDR2 as FYNNEI. V was pared by 3 bases and J by 4 bases, with 4 bases of the junction left unmatched.